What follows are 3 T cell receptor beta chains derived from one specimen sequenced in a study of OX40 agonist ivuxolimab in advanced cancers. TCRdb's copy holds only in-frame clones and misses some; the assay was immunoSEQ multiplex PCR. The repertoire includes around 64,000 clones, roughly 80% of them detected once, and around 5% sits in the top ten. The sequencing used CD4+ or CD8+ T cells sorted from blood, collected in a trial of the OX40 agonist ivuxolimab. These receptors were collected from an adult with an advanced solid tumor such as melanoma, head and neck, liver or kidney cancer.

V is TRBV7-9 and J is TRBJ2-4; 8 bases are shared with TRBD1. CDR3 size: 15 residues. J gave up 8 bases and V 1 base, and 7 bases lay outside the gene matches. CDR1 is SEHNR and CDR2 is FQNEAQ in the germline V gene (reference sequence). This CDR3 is CASSLVQGASDIQYF. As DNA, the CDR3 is TGTGCCAGCAGCTTAGTTCAGGGGGCTTCTGACATTCAGTACTTC.

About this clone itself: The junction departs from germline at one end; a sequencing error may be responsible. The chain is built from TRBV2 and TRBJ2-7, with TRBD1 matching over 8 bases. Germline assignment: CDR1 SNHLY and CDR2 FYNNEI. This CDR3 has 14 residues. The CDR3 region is CASSEVQTGDEQYF. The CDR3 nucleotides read TGTGCCAGCAGCGAAGTCCAGACAGGGGACGAGCAGTACTTC.

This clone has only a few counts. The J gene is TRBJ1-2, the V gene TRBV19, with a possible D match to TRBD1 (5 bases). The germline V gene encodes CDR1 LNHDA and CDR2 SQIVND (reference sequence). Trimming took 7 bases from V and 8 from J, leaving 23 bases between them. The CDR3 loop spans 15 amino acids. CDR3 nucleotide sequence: TGTGCCAGTACCCCCGTCGAGAGGGGCAGGTTGGGCTACACCTTC. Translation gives CASTPVERGRLGYTF.